Below, 12 T cell receptor beta chains from the same sample are listed, as sequenced in a study of cytomegalovirus exposure and HLA in healthy donors. PCR employed 60 Vbeta and 13 Jbeta primers. This table comes from immunoSEQ multiplex PCR, and its TCRdb copy is limited to in-frame clones, with some not included. The sample lists some 130,000 clones; 80% were seen once. Input material: PBMCs. Receptors were obtained from a man aged 40-49 years in good health and CMV-seronegative.

The chain employs TRBV5-4 and TRBJ1-2; 8 bases fit TRBD1. The CDR3 runs 13 residues. Trimming cost V 4 bases and J 5 bases; bases outside gene matches: 4. Germline assignment: CDR1 SGHNT and CDR2 YYREEE (reference sequence). CDR3 nucleotides: TGTGCCAGCAGCCCGACAGGGGATTATGGCTACACCTTC. Amino acids: CASSPTGDYGYTF.

V and J are TRBV9 and TRBJ1-1; weak D call: TRBD1 (5 bases). Looked up from germline, CDR1 is SGDLS and CDR2 is YYNGEE. The CDR3 has 14 residues. The V end was cut by 4 bases, the J end by 0 bases, with 10 bases between. The CDR3 sequence is CASSSDMLNTEAFF. The CDR3 DNA reads TGTGCCAGCAGCTCGGACATGCTGAACACTGAAGCTTTCTTT.

The rearrangement joins TRBV29-1 to TRBJ1-1; 7 bases line up with TRBD1. CDR3 size: 13 residues. Germline lookup yields CDR1 SQVTM and CDR2 ANQGSEA. V was pared by 1 base and J by 6 bases, with 5 bases of the junction left unmatched. The CDR3 is CSVEGDSRPEAFF. The CDR3 DNA sequence: TGCAGCGTTGAAGGGGACAGTAGACCTGAAGCTTTCTTT.

The chain uses TRBV7-3 and TRBJ2-7; possibly TRBD2 for D (5 bases). With 2 bases removed from V and 7 bases from J, the gap between germline ends came to 12 bases. CDR1 and CDR2 (germline): SGHTA, FQGTGA. The CDR3 contains 13 residues. For the CDR3, the DNA is TGTGCCAGCAGCTTATGGTTCGGGAATGAGCAGTACTTC. Residues: CASSLWFGNEQYF.

This chain connects TRBV30 to TRBJ1-2, with a weak D call TRBD1 (5 bases). The germline V gene encodes CDR1 GTSNPN and CDR2 SVGIG (reference sequence). The V and J ends lost 8 bases and 8 bases respectively, with 12 bases between them. The CDR3 is made up of 10 amino acids. As DNA, the CDR3 is TGTGCCAGATACCAGGGAGGCTACACCTTC. Protein sequence: CARYQGGYTF.

Only a few counts were recorded for this clone. The rearrangement joins TRBV27 to TRBJ1-4, with a weak D call TRBD1 (6 bases). This CDR3 is built from 19 residues. Trimming took off 7 bases at V and 8 bases at J, with 32 bases between the two ends. Germline loops: CDR1 MNHEY, CDR2 SMNVEV (reference sequence). CDR3 region: CASNDPVGRTAPNREKLFF. CDR3 sequence (DNA): TGTGCCAGCAATGACCCGGTGGGTAGGACAGCTCCGAACAGGGAAAAACTGTTTTTT. The full variable domain, its missing parts supplied by reference TRBV27 and TRBJ1-4, is EAQVTQNPRYLITVTGKKLTVTCSQNMNHEYMSWYRQDPGLGLRQIYYSMNVEVTDKGDVPEGYKVSRKEKRNFPLILESPSPNQTSLYFCASNDPVGRTAPNREKLFFGSGTQLSVL.

This chain joins TRBV5-1 and TRBJ2-3; D might be TRBD2 (5 bases). Trimming cost V 2 bases and J 5 bases, with 6 bases left between them. The CDR3 consists of 12 residues. Germline V CDR1 and CDR2: SGHRS, YFSETQ. In DNA form, the CDR3 reads TGCGCCAGCAGCTTCGGGGAAGATACGCAGTATTTT. Protein sequence: CASSFGEDTQYF.

The chain carries TRBV6-6 and TRBJ2-7; D not certain. Trimming pared 6 bases from V and 5 bases from J, leaving 17 bases between. Germline CDR1 reads MNHNY; CDR2 reads SVGAGI (reference sequence). The CDR3 is 14 amino acids. The CDR3 DNA reads as TGTGCCAGCAGCCTCGCGGTTGATCCGAACGAGCAGTACTTC. Its protein is CASSLAVDPNEQYF.

On this clone: A junction end diverges from the germline sequence, so it may reflect a read error. The gene calls are TRBV6-1 and TRBJ2-4; D possibly corresponds to TRBD2 (7 bases). The CDR3 length is 17 residues. The V gene's germline CDR1 is MNHNS and CDR2 SASEGT. The CDR3 region is CASSEGSGRGAKNIPYF. CDR3 nucleotides: TGTGCCAGCAGTGAAGGGTCAGGGAGGGGGGCCAAAAACATTCCGTACTTC.

V usage is TRBV7-9 and J usage is TRBJ1-1; 9 bases are shared with TRBD1. Per the germline V gene, CDR1 is SEHNR and CDR2 is FQNEAQ (reference sequence). Trimming at V came to 7 bases and at J to 5 bases, leaving 5 bases not matched to a gene. This CDR3 has 13 residues. The CDR3: CASNSQGATEAFF. The CDR3, as DNA: TGTGCCAGCAACTCACAGGGGGCAACTGAAGCTTTCTTT.

The J gene is TRBJ2-4, the V gene TRBV5-4; tentatively, D is TRBD1 (6 bases). This CDR3 comprises 17 residues. Trimming took off 4 bases at V and 0 bases at J, with 17 bases between the two ends. Germline loops: CDR1 SGHNT, CDR2 YYREEE (reference sequence). In DNA, the CDR3 is TGTGCCAGCAGCCTTGGGGGCCAAGGTCTAGCCAAAAACATTCAGTACTTC. It is translated as CASSLGGQGLAKNIQYF. The full variable domain, rest sourced from reference TRBV5-4 and TRBJ2-4, is ETGVTQSPTHLIKTRGQQVTLRCSSQSGHNTVSWYQQALGQGPQFIFQYYREEENGRGNFPPRFSGLQFPNYSSELNVNALELDDSALYLCASSLGGQGLAKNIQYFGAGTRLSVL.

The J gene is TRBJ2-6, the V gene TRBV29-1, with TRBD1 identical over 7 bases. The ends lost 7 bases at V and 4 bases at J; junction bases unmatched: 16. Germline V lookup: CDR1 SQVTM, CDR2 ANQGSEA. The CDR3 extends over 17 amino acids. In nucleotides, the CDR3 is TGCAGCGCTCGATGGGGAGACAGGGAGTTAGGGGCCAACGTCCTGACTTTC. Translation gives CSARWGDRELGANVLTF.